A single sample is the source of the 30 T cell receptor beta chains below, sequenced in a study of radiation and T cells in renal cell carcinoma. Documented time point: blood 2 weeks post-SBRT. The treatment: 15 Gy SBRT to primary tumor, nephrectomy 4 weeks later. Profiling relied on immunoSEQ multiplex PCR, and the TCRdb table lists in-frame clones only, not all of them. The sample has around 120,000 clones; 75% to 85% are singletons. Sample: blood, taken from a patient whose treatment included radiotherapy and nephrectomy. The receptors come from a woman in her sixties with renal cell carcinoma.

The chain combines TRBV28 with TRBJ1-2; TRBD1 aligns across 7 bases. The ends lost 3 bases at V and 2 bases at J; junction bases unmatched: 3. The CDR3 covers 14 residues. Germline V CDR1 and CDR2: MDHEN, SYDVKM. CDR3 bases: TGTGCCAGCAGTTTCGGACAGGCAAACTATGGCTACACCTTC. This translates into CASSFGQANYGYTF.

This clone was counted only a few times. A much larger clone differs from this one at a single base, so this may be a read error. The sample contains more than one DNA sequence encoding this CDR3. This chain joins TRBV9 and TRBJ2-7, with D possibly being TRBD1 or TRBD2 (5 bases each). V was shortened by 0 bases and J by 1 base, with 8 bases between the two germline ends. This CDR3 has 14 amino acids. CDR1 is SGDLS and CDR2 is YYNGEE in the germline V gene. The CDR3 coding sequence is TGTGCCAGCAGCGTAGGGGGACCTTCCTACGAGCAGTACTTC. Translated: CASSVGGPSYEQYF.

The chain couples TRBV5-1 to TRBJ1-4; TRBD1 matches 8 bases. Germline V gives CDR1 SGHRS, CDR2 YFSETQ. V gave up 4 bases and J gave up 2 bases; unmatched junction bases: 10. The CDR3 spans 17 residues. CDR3 bases: TGCGCCAGCAGCCAAATCGGACAGGGACGTACTAATGAAAAACTGTTTTTT. Translated: CASSQIGQGRTNEKLFF.

The V gene is TRBV5-4, the J gene TRBJ2-3; 11 bases align to TRBD2. CDR3 length: 17 amino acids. V gave up 2 bases and J gave up 0 bases; unmatched junction bases: 5. Germline CDR1 reads SGHNT; CDR2 reads YYREEE (reference sequence). CDR3 sequence: CASSFLTSGTSTDTQYF. CDR3 DNA sequence: TGTGCCAGCAGCTTCTTGACTAGCGGGACTAGCACAGATACGCAGTATTTT.

The rearrangement uses TRBV7-3 and TRBJ2-2; 13 bases are a match to TRBD2. J lost 8 bases, V lost 4 bases, and 4 bases had no gene match. This CDR3 has 15 residues. The germline gives CDR1 SGHTA, CDR2 FQGTGA. For the CDR3, the DNA is TGTGCCAGCAGCTGGACTAGCGGGAGCCTGGGGGAGCTGTTTTTT. As protein: CASSWTSGSLGELFF. The entire variable domain, with the rest obtained from reference TRBV7-3 and TRBJ2-2, is as follows: GAGVSQTPSNKVTEKGKYVELRCDPISGHTALYWYRQSLGQGPEFLIYFQGTGAADDSGLPNDRFFAVRPEGSVSTLKIQRTERGDSAVYLCASSWTSGSLGELFFGEGSRLTVL.

This chain joins TRBV5-5 and TRBJ1-5; no definite D call. Between the trimmed V and J ends, which lost 2 bases and 7 bases, there was a span of 10 bases. Germline V gene sequence: CDR1 SGHKS, CDR2 YYEKEE (reference sequence). The CDR3 totals 13 residues. CDR3 sequence: CASSFRGSQPQHF. CDR3 in DNA: TGTGCCAGCAGCTTCCGTGGAAGCCAGCCCCAGCATTTT.

The J gene is TRBJ1-1, the V gene TRBV6-1, with 9 bases matching TRBD1. The CDR3 has 14 amino acids. Germline trimming cut 4 bases from V and 5 bases from J; bases unmatched to any gene: 5. Germline V gene lookup returns CDR1 MNHNS and CDR2 SASEGT. The CDR3 loop is CASSARTGETEAFF. DNA of the CDR3: TGTGCCAGCAGTGCCCGGACAGGGGAAACTGAAGCTTTCTTT.

The chain combines TRBV9 with TRBJ2-1; D is perhaps TRBD1 or TRBD2 (5 bases each). CDR3 length: 14 amino acids. Germline CDR1 is SGDLS and CDR2 is YYNGEE. The V end lost 0 bases, the J end lost 4 bases, and 8 bases lay between the germline ends. The CDR3 sequence: CASSVGGGYNEQFF. CDR3 DNA sequence: TGTGCCAGCAGCGTAGGTGGGGGTTACAATGAGCAGTTCTTC.

The V gene is TRBV5-1, the J gene TRBJ1-2; D gene uncertain. The germline V gene encodes CDR1 SGHRS and CDR2 YFSETQ. Trimming removed 0 bases at V and 6 bases at J, with 12 bases between. CDR3 length equals 14 residues. CDR3 coding DNA: TGCGCCAGCAGCTTGGCCGGGCCCCGCAATGGCTACACCTTC. Translated, it gives CASSLAGPRNGYTF.

J is TRBJ1-1 and V is TRBV27; a possible D gene is TRBD1 (6 bases). The CDR3 contains 16 residues. V lost 3 bases and J lost 1, with 15 bases in between. Germline values: CDR1 MNHEY, CDR2 SMNVEV (reference sequence). The CDR3 nucleotides read TGTGCCAGCAGTTTCTCTACCCCGACAGGGAACACTGAAGCTTTCTTT. The encoded protein is CASSFSTPTGNTEAFF.

The genes are TRBV18 and TRBJ1-1, with TRBD1 matching over 7 bases. Germline V gene lookup returns CDR1 KGHSH and CDR2 LQKENI. This CDR3 contains 16 residues. V trimming: 5 bases; J trimming: 4 bases; junction bases outside the gene matches: 13. As DNA, the CDR3 is TGTGCCAGCTCATTCAAGACAGGGAAGGCTTCCACTGAAGCTTTCTTT. Amino acids: CASSFKTGKASTEAFF.

The chain is built from TRBV4-2 and TRBJ1-1; tentatively, D is TRBD1 (6 bases). CDR1 LGHNA and CDR2 YNFKEQ come from the germline V gene. V was trimmed by 0 bases and J by 4 bases, leaving 15 bases between them. The CDR3 loop spans 16 amino acids. The CDR3 sequence: CASSQDLGAGGTEAFF. In DNA, the CDR3 is TGTGCCAGCAGCCAAGATCTGGGGGCCGGTGGCACTGAAGCTTTCTTT.

This chain joins TRBV28 and TRBJ2-7, with D perhaps given as TRBD1 or TRBD2 (5 bases each). Trimming stripped 6 bases from V and 3 bases from J, with 9 bases between. This CDR3 contains 12 residues. CDR1 MDHEN and CDR2 SYDVKM come from the germline V gene. The CDR3 sequence: CASSGDLYEQYF. In DNA, the CDR3 is TGTGCCAGCAGCGGGGACCTCTACGAGCAGTACTTC.

The chain couples TRBV7-6 to TRBJ2-1, with 9 nucleotides matching TRBD1. Germline values: CDR1 SGHVS, CDR2 FNYEAQ. The CDR3 has 14 residues. Losses at the gene ends were 9 bases for V and 7 bases for J; bases not matched to a gene: 10. The CDR3: CARVTGGAPNEQFF. In DNA, the CDR3 is TGTGCCAGGGTTACAGGGGGCGCCCCGAATGAGCAGTTCTTC.

This clone appeared once. This chain links TRBV2 with TRBJ1-2; TRBD1 might be the D (5 bases). In germline, CDR1 is SNHLY, CDR2 FYNNEI. V was cut by 8 bases and J by 2 bases, with 15 bases left in between. The CDR3 consists of 14 residues. CDR3 DNA: TGTGCCAGCTCGCCGGGGCCATTAAACTATGGCTACACCTTC. It translates to CASSPGPLNYGYTF.

CDR3 DNA: TGTGCCAGCCGGGGACAGGGGACGTACGAGCAGTACTTC. Translation gives CASRGQGTYEQYF. The chain recombines TRBV27 with TRBJ2-7; 10 bases are shared with TRBD1. Losses at the gene ends were 8 bases for V and 4 bases for J; bases not matched to a gene: 5. CDR1 is MNHEY and CDR2 is SMNVEV in the germline V gene (reference sequence). CDR3 length: 13 residues.

The chain joins TRBV27 to TRBJ2-1; 7 bases are shared with TRBD2. Germline CDR1 MNHEY, CDR2 SMNVEV (reference sequence). The V segment lost 5 bases and the J segment 5 bases; nucleotides outside the gene matches: 12. The CDR3 spans 16 residues. This chain's CDR3 is CASSSNWREKDNEQFF. CDR3 DNA sequence: TGTGCCAGCAGTAGCAACTGGCGGGAGAAGGACAATGAGCAGTTCTTC.

The chain is built from TRBV18 and TRBJ2-7; tentatively, D is TRBD1 (6 bases). Trimming shortened V by 5 bases and J by 6 bases, and 14 bases separated the two germline ends. This CDR3 region has 13 residues. Germline assignment: CDR1 KGHSH and CDR2 LQKENI. The chain's CDR3 is CASSSAGDREQYF. As DNA, the CDR3 is TGTGCCAGCTCAAGTGCAGGGGATCGCGAGCAGTACTTC.

This chain connects TRBV5-6 to TRBJ2-7; the D gene is possibly TRBD1 (6 bases). This CDR3 has 16 residues. CDR1 is SGHDT, CDR2 YYEEEE, per germline. V lost 4 bases and J lost 6, with 23 bases in between. CDR3: CASSPWDITRGIEQYF. CDR3 DNA sequence: TGTGCCAGCAGCCCCTGGGACATAACAAGGGGAATCGAGCAGTACTTC. Complete variable domain (other parts from reference TRBV5-6 and TRBJ2-7): DAGVTQSPTHLIKTRGQQVTLRCSPKSGHDTVSWYQQALGQGPQFIFQYYEEEERQRGNFPDRFSGHQFPNYSSELNVNALLLGDSALYLCASSPWDITRGIEQYFGPGTRLTVT.

This rearrangement joins TRBV5-6 to TRBJ2-5; unclear D gene. V lost 0 bases, J lost 4 bases, and 7 bases lay in between. Germline values: CDR1 SGHDT, CDR2 YYEEEE. The CDR3 totals 13 residues. Here the CDR3 DNA reads TGTGCCAGCAGCTTGGGGGGTATAGAGACCCAGTACTTC. Translated: CASSLGGIETQYF. The whole variable domain, filled in from reference TRBV5-6 and TRBJ2-5, reads DAGVTQSPTHLIKTRGQQVTLRCSPKSGHDTVSWYQQALGQGPQFIFQYYEEEERQRGNFPDRFSGHQFPNYSSELNVNALLLGDSALYLCASSLGGIETQYFGPGTRLLVL.

This clone showed up just a few times. The CDR3 reads CASSYSSSADTQYF. The CDR3 DNA reads as TGTGCCAGCAGTTACTCGAGTAGCGCAGATACGCAGTATTTT. The J gene is TRBJ2-3, the V gene TRBV6-5; tentatively, D is TRBD2 (5 bases). There are 14 residues in the CDR3. The V end lost 0 bases, the J end lost 4 bases, and 8 bases lay between the germline ends. CDR1 is MNHEY and CDR2 is SVGAGI in the germline V gene.

This chain joins TRBV21-1 and TRBJ1-3; the table's D gene call, TRBD1, was not cross checked with the DNA. TRBV21-1 is flagged as a pseudogene. CDR3 length: 18 residues. The CDR3 nucleotides read TGTGCCAGCAGCGTCCGGGACAGGGACGCCCTCTCTGGAAACACCATATATTTT. Its translation: CASSVRDRDALSGNTIYF.

This CDR3 is CASRLSTNEKLFF. The CDR3 bases are TGTGCCAGCAGGCTCTCAACTAATGAAAAACTGTTTTTT. This chain joins TRBV2 and TRBJ1-4; D is undetermined. Deletions cut 6 bases from V and 0 bases from J, with 5 bases between. Germline CDR1 and CDR2: SNHLY and FYNNEI. The CDR3 totals 13 residues.

This chain uses TRBV19 with TRBJ2-7; TRBD1 might be the D (6 bases). CDR3 length equals 11 residues. Germline V gene data show CDR1 as LNHDA and CDR2 as SQIVND (reference sequence). The chain's CDR3 is CATRGSGEQYF. The CDR3 DNA reads as TGTGCTACCAGGGGTTCTGGCGAGCAGTACTTC.

The CDR3: CASSLSRGGGAEAFF. As DNA, the CDR3 is TGTGCCAGCAGTTTATCCAGGGGGGGTGGAGCTGAAGCTTTCTTT. The chain has TRBV28 and TRBJ1-1, with 7 bases that match TRBD1. This CDR3 comprises 15 residues. V dropped 1 base and J dropped 6; count of bases not matched to a gene: 8. In germline, CDR1 is MDHEN, CDR2 SYDVKM.

The chain employs TRBV5-1 and TRBJ2-7; a weak D match, TRBD2 (6 bases). Deletions cut 0 bases from V and 2 bases from J, with 12 bases between. CDR1 is SGHRS and CDR2 is YFSETQ in the germline V gene. The CDR3 covers 15 residues. The DNA for the CDR3 is TGCGCCAGCAGCTTGGTGGGACTCGACGCCTACGAGCAGTACTTC. Translation gives CASSLVGLDAYEQYF.

The chain combines TRBV12-2 with TRBJ2-2; TRBD2 is the table's D call and was not checked against the DNA. TRBV12-2 constitutes a pseudogene. There are 16 residues in the CDR3. CDR3 sequence (DNA): TGTGCAAGTCGCCCCTCGGGACTAGCTAACACCGGGGAGCTGTTTTTT. It specifies CASRPSGLANTGELFF.

This clone has only one observation. This chain links TRBV7-3 with TRBJ1-1; D is unresolved. This CDR3 has 13 residues. V dropped 4 bases and J dropped 0 bases, with 6 bases sitting between them. The germline CDR1 and CDR2 sequences are SGHTA and FQGTGA. This CDR3 is CASSSEVNTEAFF. CDR3 nucleotide sequence: TGTGCCAGCAGCTCGGAGGTGAACACTGAAGCTTTCTTT.

This chain uses TRBV7-2 with TRBJ1-4; tentative D call: TRBD1 (5 bases). Germline assignment: CDR1 SGHTA and CDR2 FQGNSA. The CDR3 consists of 12 residues. Trimming stripped 5 bases from V and 12 bases from J, with 13 bases between. Here the CDR3 reads CASSPPGPELFF. In nucleotides, the CDR3 is TGTGCCAGCAGCCCCCCAGGGCCCGAACTGTTTTTT.

This clone was seen a single time. The chain is built from TRBV5-4 and TRBJ1-1, with unresolved D. The CDR3 totals 13 residues. Trimming cost V 1 base and J 2 bases, with 6 bases left between them. Germline-derived CDR1 and CDR2 are SGHNT and YYREEE (reference sequence). The CDR3 DNA reads TGTGCCAGCAGCTTGCGTAGCAACACTGAAGCTTTCTTT. This codes for CASSLRSNTEAFF.